This note documents a single TCR beta chain sequence. Its matching antigen is unknown. There were no patients who had received any treatment before thyroid surgery. TCRdb re-processed the PCR reads through MiXCR. The table lists about 23,000 clones, about 26% of them singletons, with about 18% in the top ten. Germline V CDR1 and CDR2: MNHNS, SASEGT. The CDR3 is made up of 14 amino acids. V was clipped by 2 bases and J by 5 bases; unmatched bases: 0. The sample comes from a study of metastatic and nonmetastatic thyroid tumors. As for the study in general: It was across blood and tumor or nodule tissue from malignant and benign thyroid patients that repertoires were compared. The study, taken as a whole, reports: Benign nodules reportedly had significantly lower TCR beta diversity than malignant thyroid tumors in blood and tumor.

This sequence was found in a male donor with papillary thyroid cancer or a benign thyroid nodule (not recorded which). Some clones in this sample may be carry-over from other donors' samples. The V call is TRBV6-1, the J call TRBJ2-3; 11 bases match TRBD2. Sequencing was done on a sample of blood. CDR3 in DNA: TGTGCCAGCAGTGAACTAGCGGGGGGAGATACGCAGTATTTT. It encodes CASSELAGGDTQYF.